The clone carrying this T cell receptor (beta chain) was recorded once. The data were taken from a study of shared clonotypes between healthy human individuals. The method was immunoSEQ multiplex PCR; TCRdb's version includes in-frame clones alone and lacks a portion of them. The sample records about 580,000 clones, about 98% being singletons. Naive CD8 cells lacked CD45RO, underwent positive selection for CCR7 and left out terminally differentiated effector memory CD45RA+ cells. This TCR was sampled from a young man in good health. Sequences were obtained from naive CD8+ T cells sorted from blood.

The CDR3 DNA reads TGTGCCAGCAGCACCGGGGACTCCTACGAGCAGTACTTC. Its protein is CASSTGDSYEQYF. V gene TRBV5-6 combines with J gene TRBJ2-7; TRBD2 is a possible D gene (5 bases). CDR3 length: 13 residues. V dropped 4 bases and J dropped 0 bases, with 8 bases sitting between them. Germline V CDR1 and CDR2: SGHDT, YYEEEE. The variable domain in full, completed from reference TRBV5-6 and TRBJ2-7, reads DAGVTQSPTHLIKTRGQQVTLRCSPKSGHDTVSWYQQALGQGPQFIFQYYEEEERQRGNFPDRFSGHQFPNYSSELNVNALLLGDSALYLCASSTGDSYEQYFGPGTRLTVT.